The following is a T cell receptor beta chain sequence with its context. Compared with germline, one end of the junction differs, possibly owing to a read error. This sample is drawn from a study of cytomegalovirus exposure and HLA in healthy donors. Germline V gene sequence: CDR1 SEHNR, CDR2 FQNEAQ (reference sequence). The CDR3 totals 16 residues. The primer mix had 60 Vbeta and 13 Jbeta primers. In the study's own analysis: In a later analysis, around 12 million of some 80 million unique beta chains occurred in at least two donors. Data came from immunoSEQ multiplex PCR; TCRdb stores just in-frame clones and leaves some out. V and J calls and clone size follow that table, whereas D and trimming were derived from the DNA. Here the sample spans about 150,000 clones, just under 85% being singletons.

The clonotype was recovered from a girl between 5 and 17 years old in good health and CMV-seropositive. V usage is TRBV7-9 and J usage is TRBJ2-2, with 7 bases identical to TRBD1. The specimen sequenced was PBMCs. CDR3 nucleotides: TGTTCCAGCCAAGGATTCCGGGACAGCAACACCGGGGAGCTGTTTTTT. Its translation is CSSQGFRDSNTGELFF.